This T cell receptor beta chain stems from a study of T cells in Graves' hyperthyroidism and ophthalmopathy. Clinical symptoms, serum thyroxine and TRAb, thyroid ultrasound and orbital computed tomography were used for the diagnoses. PBMCs came from 10 ml fresh peripheral blood. RNA transcripts served as the template for amplifying TCR beta CDR3 regions. First-round RT-PCR with HTBI primers amplified the TCR CDR3 region. MiXCR, applied by TCRdb to the multiplex PCR reads, yields one record per CDR3 protein. The data contain hundreds of thousands of distinct CDR3 sequences, around 13% of them seen just once; the ten biggest clones take up about an eighth. The study, taken as a whole, reports: The majority of expanded thyroid clonotypes above 0.001 also appeared in blood.

Only a few counts were recorded for this clonotype. The antigen remains undetermined. The V and J ends lost 4 bases and 7 bases respectively, with 29 bases between them. The V gene's germline CDR1 is LNHDA and CDR2 SQIVND (reference sequence). The CDR3 spans 19 residues. The V gene is TRBV19, the J gene TRBJ2-1; a weak D match, TRBD2 (9 bases). The TCR comes from a woman in her forties or fifties with Graves' ophthalmopathy. The sample comprised blood. The CDR3 loop is CASSKGRDRWLAGKNEQFF. The CDR3 DNA follows: TGTGCCAGTAGTAAAGGTCGGGACAGGTGGCTAGCGGGGAAGAATGAGCAGTTCTTC.